The T cell receptor beta chain described here comes from a study of T cell repertoires and HLA-DP antigens. Background on the study: DNA input averaged around 200 ng in sorted CD137+CD4+ and about 1,300 ng in pre-culture CD4+. Study-wide results and limits: Against both alloantigens, CD137+ clonality was similar, approximately 0.39.

This clone appeared once. Its antigen is currently unknown. J gave up 2 bases and V 3 bases, and 10 bases lay outside the gene matches. Germline CDR1 reads KGHSH; CDR2 reads LQKENI. CDR3 length: 17 residues. The table came from immunoSEQ multiplex PCR; TCRdb's copy has only in-frame clones and leaves some out. The sample lists roughly 110,000 clones, almost 95% occurring once. The sequence was obtained from a woman under 30 in good health and CMV-seronegative. Material for sequencing was CD4+ T cells from PBMCs. The J gene is TRBJ1-5, the V gene TRBV18, with 7 bases that match TRBD1. DNA of the CDR3: TGTGCCAGCTCACCTGGGACAGTCGGTAGGGGCAATCAGCCCCAGCATTTT. Its translation is CASSPGTVGRGNQPQHF.